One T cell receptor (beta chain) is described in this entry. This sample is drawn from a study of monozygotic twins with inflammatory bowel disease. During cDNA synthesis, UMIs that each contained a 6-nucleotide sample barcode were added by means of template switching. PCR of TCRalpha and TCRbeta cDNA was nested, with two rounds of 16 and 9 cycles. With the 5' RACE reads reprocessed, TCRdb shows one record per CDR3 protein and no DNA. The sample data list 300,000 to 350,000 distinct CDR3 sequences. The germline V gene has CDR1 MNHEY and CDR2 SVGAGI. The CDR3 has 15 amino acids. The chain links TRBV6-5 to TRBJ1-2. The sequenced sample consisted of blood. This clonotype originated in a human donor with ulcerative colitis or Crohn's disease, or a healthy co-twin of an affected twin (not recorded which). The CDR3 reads CASSYSTGPTRGYTF.